A single sample is the source of the 23 T cell receptor beta chains below, sequenced in a study of T cell repertoires in cytomegalovirus infection. TCRdb analysed the reads with MiXCR anew, one entry per CDR3 protein. This table has about 440,000 distinct CDR3 sequences, 30% to 40% appearing once. Sample: PBMCs. The receptors derive from a human donor in good health (CMV status not recorded). Some clones in this sample may be carry-over from other donors' samples.

The genes are TRBV10-3 and TRBJ2-1, with D perhaps TRBD1 (5 bases). The CDR3 length is 13 residues. Germline assignment: CDR1 ENHRY and CDR2 SYGVKD. The V gene lost 6 bases and the J gene lost 8 bases, with 14 bases spanning the gap. CDR3 DNA sequence: TGTGCCATCAGGGCAGGGATAAATGATGAGCAGTTCTTC. It encodes CAIRAGINDEQFF.

To note about this clonotype: Being one base from a much bigger clone, this may be a read error. This sequence joins TRBV6-5 and TRBJ1-4, with D unresolved. From germline, CDR1 is MNHEY and CDR2 SVGAGI. The CDR3 sequence is 12 residues long. DNA of the CDR3: TGTGCCGGCAGTTACACGGACGGTGGTCCCGTTTTT. It is translated as CAGSYTDGGPVF.

Only a few counts were recorded for this clonotype. DNA for the CDR3: TGTGCCAGCAGCTTTGGCAGGGGAAGATTCGACGGCTACACCTTC. Its translation: CASSFGRGRFDGYTF. This sequence joins TRBV5-6 and TRBJ1-2, with D tentatively TRBD1 (6 bases). V was cut by 2 bases and J by 8 bases, with 19 bases left in between. From germline, CDR1 is SGHDT and CDR2 YYEEEE. The length of the CDR3 is 15 residues.

This clonotype was observed once. This rearrangement joins TRBV28 to TRBJ2-2; D tentatively fits TRBD1 or TRBD2 (7 bases each). V lost 7 bases, J lost 3 bases, and 18 bases lay in between. Germline V lookup: CDR1 MDHEN, CDR2 SYDVKM. The CDR3 is made up of 16 amino acids. CDR3 sequence: CASNSVGGGDTGELFF. In DNA, the CDR3 is TGTGCCAGCAATTCCGTGGGAGGGGGCGACACCGGGGAGCTGTTTTTT.

This clonotype was seen a handful of times. This chain connects TRBV4-3 to TRBJ1-1; a weak D match, TRBD1 (5 bases). The CDR3 consists of 13 residues. The germline CDR1 and CDR2 sequences are LGHNA and YSLEER. Deletions cut 4 bases from V and 5 bases from J, with 11 bases between. The CDR3 loop reads CASSRLGGTEAFF. The DNA for the CDR3 is TGCGCCAGCAGCCGTTTGGGGGGAACTGAAGCTTTCTTT.

This clonotype showed up just a few times. The chain has TRBV7-6 and TRBJ2-7, with D possibly being TRBD1 (6 bases). Germline V lookup: CDR1 SGHVS, CDR2 FNYEAQ. V lost 1 base to trimming and J lost 4 bases, with 17 bases between them. There are 16 residues in the CDR3. The CDR3 DNA follows: TGTGCCAGCAGCTTAGGGGTACTACAGGGAAGGTACGAGCAGTACTTC. Translation: CASSLGVLQGRYEQYF.

In this sample, this clonotype turned up a few times. J is TRBJ2-5 and V is TRBV27; weak D call: TRBD2 (6 bases). This CDR3 comprises 14 residues. The V end lost 1 base, the J end lost 7 bases, and 13 bases lay between the germline ends. CDR1 is MNHEY and CDR2 is SMNVEV in the germline V gene (reference sequence). CDR3 nucleotides: TGTGCCAGCAGTTTATATGCTAGCGCTGGGACCCAGTACTTC. Translating gives CASSLYASAGTQYF.

This clonotype came up a few times. CDR3 loop: CASPPPEGLETQYF. The CDR3 DNA reads TGTGCCAGCCCCCCTCCAGAAGGCTTGGAGACCCAGTACTTC. The chain combines TRBV6-1 with TRBJ2-5; unclear D gene. Germline V CDR1 and CDR2: MNHNS, SASEGT. This CDR3 contains 14 residues. Trimming took 8 bases from V and 5 from J, leaving 18 bases between them.

The V call is TRBV7-9, the J call TRBJ2-3, with 13 nucleotides matching TRBD2. The V segment lost 1 base and the J segment 4 bases; nucleotides outside the gene matches: 11. CDR1 SEHNR and CDR2 FQNEAQ come from the germline V gene (reference sequence). This CDR3 region has 19 residues. This CDR3 is CASSLVLKTSGGLPDTQYF. The CDR3 DNA sequence: TGTGCCAGCAGCTTAGTGCTTAAGACTAGCGGGGGGTTACCAGATACGCAGTATTTT. Filled out from reference TRBV7-9 and TRBJ2-3, the complete variable domain reads DTGVSQNPRHKITKRGQNVTFRCDPISEHNRLYWYRQTLGQGPEFLTYFQNEAQLEKSRLLSDRFSAERPKGSFSTLEIQRTEQGDSAMYLCASSLVLKTSGGLPDTQYFGPGTRLTVL.

This clonotype was found many times. V and J are TRBV27 and TRBJ1-2; D is unclear. CDR3 size: 13 residues. CDR1 is MNHEY, CDR2 SMNVEV, per germline (reference sequence). Trimming took off 5 bases at V and 4 bases at J, with 11 bases between the two ends. The CDR3 protein is CASSPRRTYGYTF. CDR3 sequence (DNA): TGTGCCAGCAGTCCCCGAAGGACCTATGGCTACACCTTC.

This clonotype was seen only a few times. V and J are TRBV27 and TRBJ1-1; possibly TRBD1 for D (6 bases). Germline CDR1 is MNHEY and CDR2 is SMNVEV (reference sequence). Trimming took 2 bases from V and 5 from J, leaving 15 bases between them. CDR3 length equals 15 residues. The CDR3 sequence is CASSLGTGWGTEAFF. The CDR3 DNA sequence: TGTGCCAGCAGTTTAGGAACAGGGTGGGGAACTGAAGCTTTCTTT.

The chain uses TRBV6-5 and TRBJ2-3; 7 positions match TRBD1. In germline, CDR1 is MNHEY, CDR2 SVGAGI. Trimming removed 5 bases from V and 9 bases from J; junction bases left unmatched: 17. The length of the CDR3 is 16 residues. Here the CDR3 reads CASSTWGETGKDTQYF. The CDR3 nucleotides read TGTGCCAGCAGTACCTGGGGAGAGACAGGGAAGGACACGCAGTATTTT.

The chain is built from TRBV3-1 and TRBJ2-5; D unclear. The CDR3 is 17 amino acids. In germline, CDR1 is LGHDT, CDR2 YNNKEL (reference sequence). V lost 3 bases, J lost 5 bases, and 22 bases lay in between. CDR3 bases: TGTGCCAGCAGCCACGGGCCCAGAGGACCTGCGGCGGAGACCCAGTACTTC. It yields the protein CASSHGPRGPAAETQYF.

This sequence joins TRBV29-1 and TRBJ2-3, with a possible D match to TRBD2 (5 bases). The CDR3 has 11 residues. The V gene lost 3 bases and the J gene lost 5 bases, with 6 bases spanning the gap. Per germline, CDR1 SQVTM and CDR2 ANQGSEA. For the CDR3, the DNA is TGCAGCGTTGACCGGGGAGATACGCAGTATTTT. This encodes CSVDRGDTQYF.

The table lists this clonotype with many counts. The chain uses TRBV7-8 and TRBJ2-1, with TRBD1 matching 10 bases. The V segment lost 1 base and the J segment 9 bases; nucleotides outside the gene matches: 9. The germline V gene encodes CDR1 SGHVS and CDR2 FQNEAQ. CDR3 length: 16 amino acids. CDR3: CASSLVGDRGRGEQFF. CDR3 nucleotides: TGTGCCAGCAGCTTAGTCGGAGACAGGGGGCGAGGTGAGCAGTTCTTC.

This clonotype was seen many times. The chain employs TRBV7-8 and TRBJ1-4; D is unresolved. This CDR3 spans 20 amino acids. Germline lookup yields CDR1 SGHVS and CDR2 FQNEAQ. V lost 0 bases and J 0 bases, leaving 20 bases between the germline ends. The CDR3, as DNA: TGTGCCAGCAGCTTAGCGTCCGATTCATCTTTGCATGCAACTAATGAAAAACTGTTTTTT. It is translated as CASSLASDSSLHATNEKLFF.

A word on this clonotype: The junction and the germline gene differ at one end; a read error may be behind it. V is TRBV27 and J is TRBJ2-1, with TRBD2 as a possible D gene (6 bases). Germline CDR1 MNHEY, CDR2 SMNVEV (reference sequence). The CDR3 length is 16 residues. The CDR3 coding sequence is TGTGCAAGCAGTTTATTAGCGGCGAGCTCCTACAATGAGCAGTTCTTC. Encoded protein: CASSLLAASSYNEQFF.

This clonotype was observed a few times. The genes are TRBV29-1 and TRBJ2-7; D not certain. CDR3 size: 15 residues. V was trimmed by 3 bases and J by 0 bases, leaving 15 bases between them. Germline lookup yields CDR1 SQVTM and CDR2 ANQGSEA. CDR3 sequence: CSVEMAGLSSYEQYF. The CDR3 coding sequence is TGCAGCGTTGAGATGGCTGGGCTTAGCTCCTACGAGCAGTACTTC.

J is TRBJ2-7 and V is TRBV5-1, with TRBD2 matching 12 bases. Germline V CDR1 and CDR2: SGHRS, YFSETQ. This CDR3 is built from 19 residues. V gave up 4 bases and J gave up 0 bases; unmatched junction bases: 14. CDR3: CASSSPGTSGRRSSYEQYF. The CDR3 coding sequence is TGCGCCAGCAGCAGCCCCGGGACTAGCGGGCGTAGGAGCTCCTACGAGCAGTACTTC.

The rearrangement joins TRBV6-5 to TRBJ2-1, with D possibly being TRBD2 (5 bases). Germline V gives CDR1 MNHEY, CDR2 SVGAGI. This CDR3 is 16 amino acids long. Trimming cost V 5 bases and J 4 bases, with 18 bases left between them. CDR3 DNA: TGTGCCAGCAGTCTAATGGGAGACACTTTTTACAATGAGCAGTTCTTC. It codes for CASSLMGDTFYNEQFF.

In regard to this clonotype: A read error may be the cause here, since a much bigger clone is one base away. This CDR3 is missing its conserved last phenylalanine or tryptophan, likely due to a read error. The rearrangement links TRBV7-2 to TRBJ2-5; 7 nucleotides line up with TRBD1. J gave up 5 bases and V 2 bases, and 5 bases lay outside the gene matches. The CDR3 consists of 14 residues. Germline V CDR1 and CDR2: SGHTA, FQGNSA. CDR3 region: CASSLRGLEETQYS. CDR3 coding DNA: TGTGCCAGCAGCTTAAGGGGGCTGGAGGAGACCCAGTACTCC.

This clonotype was recorded many times. The gene calls are TRBV6-1 and TRBJ1-2; D ambiguous. Germline V gene lookup returns CDR1 MNHNS and CDR2 SASEGT. Trimming shortened V by 6 bases and J by 1 base, and 9 bases separated the two germline ends. The CDR3 has 13 amino acids. CDR3 sequence: CASRPGFNYGYTF. The CDR3 DNA sequence: TGTGCCAGCAGACCAGGCTTTAACTATGGCTACACCTTC.

For this clonotype: This sequence may be a read error, since a much larger clone differs from it by one base. The gene calls are TRBV7-2 and TRBJ2-7; TRBD2 matches at 7 bases. This CDR3 spans 14 amino acids. V gave up 2 bases and J gave up 5 bases; unmatched junction bases: 6. The germline V gene encodes CDR1 SGHTA and CDR2 FQGNSA. The CDR3 sequence is CASSLKRGPHEQYF. The CDR3 nucleotides are TGTGCCAGCAGCTTAAAGCGGGGTCCCCACGAGCAGTACTTC.